These 22 T cell receptor beta chains share one sample of origin, sequenced in a study of T cell responses to AZD1222 COVID-19 vaccine. TCRdb's copy holds only in-frame clones and misses some; the assay was immunoSEQ multiplex PCR. The data contain more than 140,000 clones, more than 75% of them singletons. This specimen was peripheral blood, taken on day 0 of AZD1222 vaccination. These TCRs come from an adult in good health.

This chain connects TRBV6-5 to TRBJ2-1; D could derive from TRBD1 or TRBD2 (5 bases each). V was pared by 7 bases and J by 7 bases, with 20 bases between. The CDR3 spans 15 residues. CDR1 and CDR2 (germline): MNHEY, SVGAGI. CDR3 region: CASTKDEGSGNEQFF. The CDR3 nucleotides read TGTGCCAGCACAAAGGATGAGGGGTCTGGGAATGAGCAGTTCTTC.

V gene TRBV30 combines with J gene TRBJ1-1; D is ambiguous. The CDR3 runs 12 residues. The V gene lost 3 bases and the J gene lost 6 bases, with 11 bases spanning the gap. Germline lookup yields CDR1 GTSNPN and CDR2 SVGIG (reference sequence). CDR3 loop: CAWSYSSPEAFF. The DNA of the CDR3 is TGTGCCTGGAGCTACAGTTCTCCTGAAGCTTTCTTT.

The chain links TRBV6-5 to TRBJ2-1, with D uncertain. V dropped 5 bases and J dropped 5 bases, with 7 bases sitting between them. This CDR3 has 12 amino acids. Germline values: CDR1 MNHEY, CDR2 SVGAGI. The CDR3: CASSRTNNEQFF. The CDR3 DNA follows: TGTGCCAGCAGTCGAACTAACAATGAGCAGTTCTTC.

The rearrangement uses TRBV10-3 and TRBJ2-2, with 7 bases lining up with TRBD2. Germline loops: CDR1 ENHRY, CDR2 SYGVKD. The CDR3 has 14 amino acids. V was pared by 0 bases and J by 7 bases, with 2 bases of the junction left unmatched. The CDR3 coding sequence is TGTGCCATCAGTGAGTCCGGGGGGAACGGGGAGCTGTTTTTT. It codes for CAISESGGNGELFF.

The V gene is TRBV5-4, the J gene TRBJ1-2; unclear D gene. CDR1 and CDR2 from the germline V gene are SGHNT and YYREEE (reference sequence). There are 15 residues in the CDR3. The germline V and J ends were trimmed by 1 base and 4 bases, with 14 bases remaining between them. The CDR3 reads CASSLSPTASYGYTF. The CDR3 nucleotides read TGTGCCAGCAGCTTGAGCCCAACAGCGTCCTATGGCTACACCTTC.

The rearrangement links TRBV28 to TRBJ2-1; 10 bases line up with TRBD2. J gave up 5 bases and V 5 bases, and 6 bases lay outside the gene matches. Germline CDR1 MDHEN, CDR2 SYDVKM. CDR3 length: 15 amino acids. CDR3 protein: CASSDGTSVDNEQFF. The CDR3 region has the DNA TGTGCCAGCAGTGACGGGACTAGCGTCGACAATGAGCAGTTCTTC.

The genes are TRBV19 and TRBJ2-5; possibly TRBD2 for D (6 bases). V was shortened by 7 bases and J by 5 bases, with 14 bases between the two germline ends. The CDR3 consists of 13 residues. Germline loops: CDR1 LNHDA, CDR2 SQIVND (reference sequence). The CDR3 DNA reads as TGTGCCAGTACTCCGGAGGGACGCGAGACCCAGTACTTC. Translation: CASTPEGRETQYF.

The chain carries TRBV5-1 and TRBJ1-4; 9 bases agree with TRBD1. CDR3 size: 15 residues. CDR1 is SGHRS, CDR2 YFSETQ, per germline. V was clipped by 0 bases and J by 5 bases; unmatched bases: 2. The CDR3: CASSLGGTGNEKLFF. CDR3 DNA: TGCGCCAGCAGCTTGGGGGGGACAGGGAATGAAAAACTGTTTTTT. Full variable domain (rest looked up from reference TRBV5-1 and TRBJ1-4): KAGVTQTPRYLIKTRGQQVTLSCSPISGHRSVSWYQQTPGQGLQFLFEYFSETQRNKGNFPGRFSGRQFSNSRSEMNVSTLELGDSALYLCASSLGGTGNEKLFFGSGTQLSVL.

The genes are TRBV5-4 and TRBJ2-3; the match to TRBD2 covers 9 bases. The germline CDR1 and CDR2 sequences are SGHNT and YYREEE (reference sequence). The CDR3 consists of 12 residues. V lost 3 bases, J lost 9 bases, and 2 bases stayed unmatched. The CDR3 DNA is TGTGCCAGCAGCTGGACTAGCGAAACGCAGTATTTT. Translated: CASSWTSETQYF.

The gene calls are TRBV6-2 or TRBV6-3 and TRBJ1-1; D is unresolved. Germline V lookup: CDR1 MNHEY, CDR2 SVGEGT. This CDR3 has 14 amino acids. Trimming pared 0 bases from V and 1 base from J, leaving 6 bases between. CDR3 residues: CASSYSDPNTEAFF. The CDR3 coding sequence is TGTGCCAGCAGTTACTCTGACCCGAACACTGAAGCTTTCTTT.

V is TRBV7-9 and J is TRBJ2-1, with TRBD2 matching over 8 bases. This CDR3 is built from 14 residues. The V gene's germline CDR1 is SEHNR and CDR2 FQNEAQ (reference sequence). V trimming: 5 bases; J trimming: 6 bases; junction bases outside the gene matches: 6. The CDR3: CASSPLSGSNEQFF. The CDR3 DNA is TGTGCCAGCAGCCCGCTGAGCGGGAGCAATGAGCAGTTCTTC.

V gene TRBV18 combines with J gene TRBJ1-2; 7 bases align to TRBD1. Germline values: CDR1 KGHSH, CDR2 LQKENI. There are 14 residues in the CDR3. Germline trimming cut 4 bases from V and 4 bases from J; bases unmatched to any gene: 6. CDR3 sequence: CASSQQGYSYGYTF. CDR3 bases: TGTGCCAGCTCACAACAGGGGTACAGCTATGGCTACACCTTC.

The chain combines TRBV18 with TRBJ2-5; D might be TRBD2 (6 bases). This CDR3 region has 14 residues. Germline-derived CDR1 and CDR2 are KGHSH and LQKENI. Trimming cost V 4 bases and J 5 bases, with 14 bases left between them. This chain's CDR3 is CASSLGLPPETQYF. The CDR3 DNA reads TGTGCCAGCTCACTTGGACTACCCCCTGAGACCCAGTACTTC.

The chain employs TRBV10-3 and TRBJ2-1; D not certain. V lost 3 bases, J lost 10 bases, and 10 bases lay in between. Germline-derived CDR1 and CDR2 are ENHRY and SYGVKD. The CDR3 totals 12 residues. In nucleotides, the CDR3 is TGTGCCATCAGTGAAGGGTCCAACGAGCAGTTCTTC. Amino acid sequence: CAISEGSNEQFF.

The chain is built from TRBV3-1 (or the pseudogene TRBV3-2) and TRBJ2-4, with a weak D call TRBD2 (6 bases). Trimming stripped 2 bases from V and 3 bases from J, with 11 bases between. CDR1 and CDR2 from the germline V gene are LGHDT and YNNKEL (reference sequence). The CDR3 sequence is 15 residues long. CDR3 bases: TGTGCCAGCAGCCAACAGGCGGGGTTCAAAAACATTCAGTACTTC. Amino acid sequence: CASSQQAGFKNIQYF.

This chain joins TRBV24-1 and TRBJ2-2; D gene uncertain. This CDR3 has 16 amino acids. CDR1 and CDR2 from the germline V gene are KGHDR and SFDVKD. V gave up 1 base and J gave up 1 base, with 9 bases separating them. In DNA form, the CDR3 reads TGTGCCACCAGTGATTTCAATAGAGTGAACACCGGGGAGCTGTTTTTT. It is translated as CATSDFNRVNTGELFF.

The chain carries TRBV7-8 and TRBJ2-7; no firm D call. Germline V gene lookup returns CDR1 SGHVS and CDR2 FQNEAQ. V was shortened by 5 bases and J by 0 bases, with 14 bases between the two germline ends. The CDR3 is made up of 15 amino acids. In nucleotides, the CDR3 is TGTGCCAGCAGCGCCAACTTGGTAGGCTCCTACGAGCAGTACTTC. Translated: CASSANLVGSYEQYF.

The chain uses TRBV4-1 and TRBJ2-7, with TRBD1 matching 7 bases. The CDR3 totals 16 residues. Germline loops: CDR1 MGHRA, CDR2 YSYEKL. The trim removed 0 bases at V and 2 bases at J, leaving 7 bases unmatched. CDR3 sequence reads: CASSQELDRQTYEQYF. The DNA of the CDR3 is TGCGCCAGCAGCCAAGAATTGGACAGGCAAACCTACGAGCAGTACTTC.

The chain carries TRBV19 and TRBJ2-1; D ambiguous. The CDR3 is 13 amino acids. Trimming removed 1 base from V and 6 bases from J, with 7 bases in between. Germline assignment: CDR1 LNHDA and CDR2 SQIVND (reference sequence). CDR3 bases: TGTGCCAGTAGTATAGGGGTTACCAATGAGCAGTTCTTC. Translation: CASSIGVTNEQFF.

V usage is TRBV5-1 and J usage is TRBJ2-7; TRBD2 is a possible D gene (6 bases). The germline V gene encodes CDR1 SGHRS and CDR2 YFSETQ. V was clipped by 0 bases and J by 0 bases, with 10 bases between them. The CDR3 is 15 amino acids. The CDR3 is CASSLGGRPSYEQYF. The DNA of the CDR3 is TGCGCCAGCAGCTTGGGTGGGAGGCCCTCCTACGAGCAGTACTTC.

This sequence joins TRBV4-1 and TRBJ2-1; D not resolved. Germline V CDR1 and CDR2: MGHRA, YSYEKL. The V and J ends lost 0 bases and 0 bases respectively, with 12 bases between them. CDR3 length equals 17 residues. CDR3: CASSQDRWRSSYNEQFF. CDR3 DNA: TGCGCCAGCAGCCAAGACAGGTGGAGAAGCTCCTACAATGAGCAGTTCTTC.

J is TRBJ1-3 and V is TRBV9; D is possibly TRBD1 (5 bases). Germline V gene data show CDR1 as SGDLS and CDR2 as YYNGEE. This CDR3 is 18 amino acids long. The V and J ends lost 4 bases and 5 bases respectively, with 25 bases between them. DNA of the CDR3: TGTGCCAGCAGCCCCCTCCGGTGGGGCAGAGGGAGTCGAAACACCATATATTTT. This gives the protein CASSPLRWGRGSRNTIYF.